These 8 T cell receptor beta chains originate from one sample sequenced in a study of shared clonotypes between healthy human individuals. Measured with immunoSEQ multiplex PCR; TCRdb has only the in-frame clones, and not every one. The table records around 2.5 million clones, approximately 93% of them present only once. The sequenced sample consisted of naive CD4+ T cells from PBMCs. Sample subset: CD45RA+ positively selected. The receptors were sampled from a young man in good health. Some clones in this sample may be carry-over from other donors' samples.

This sequence joins TRBV28 and TRBJ2-7, with D tentatively TRBD1 (6 bases). Germline assignment: CDR1 MDHEN and CDR2 SYDVKM. V lost 2 bases to trimming and J lost 2 bases, with 16 bases between them. The CDR3 length is 16 residues. CDR3 DNA: TGTGCCAGCAGTTTACCCATGGACAGTCCCACCTACGAGCAGTACTTC. It translates to CASSLPMDSPTYEQYF.

The genes are TRBV7-2 and TRBJ2-7; 9 nucleotides line up with TRBD2. Germline V gene data show CDR1 as SGHTA and CDR2 as FQGNSA. This CDR3 is 16 amino acids long. The J segment lost 1 base and the V segment lost 2 bases, leaving 6 bases of the junction unmatched. CDR3 sequence (DNA): TGTGCCAGCAGCTTATTTTCTAGCGGGGTTTCCTACGAGCAGTACTTC. It is translated as CASSLFSSGVSYEQYF.

Of note for this clone: Other DNA sequences within the sample encode an identical CDR3. This chain connects TRBV6-5 to TRBJ2-7; D gene uncertain. The germline CDR1 and CDR2 sequences are MNHEY and SVGAGI. This CDR3 region has 14 residues. V shed 2 bases and J shed 2 bases, with 10 bases lying between them. The CDR3 DNA sequence: TGTGCCAGCAGTTACCGGACCGGAGCCTACGAGCAGTACTTC. It yields the protein CASSYRTGAYEQYF.

This chain's CDR3 is CAIRVFAGYEQYF. The CDR3, as DNA: TGTGCCATCCGGGTCTTTGCAGGCTACGAGCAGTACTTC. The genes are TRBV10-3 and TRBJ2-7; no firm D call. With 8 bases removed from V and 3 bases from J, the gap between germline ends came to 14 bases. The germline V gene encodes CDR1 ENHRY and CDR2 SYGVKD. CDR3 length: 13 residues.

The CDR3 here is CASSQEDRSGYTF. CDR3 DNA: TGCGCCAGCAGCCAAGAGGACAGGAGTGGCTACACCTTC. The V and J genes are TRBV4-1 and TRBJ1-2; 7 bases are shared with TRBD1. V trimming: 0 bases; J trimming: 7 bases; junction bases outside the gene matches: 2. Germline assignment: CDR1 MGHRA and CDR2 YSYEKL. CDR3 length: 13 residues.

This chain connects TRBV28 to TRBJ2-1, with D maybe TRBD1 (5 bases). Germline V gives CDR1 MDHEN, CDR2 SYDVKM. Trimming shortened V by 5 bases and J by 5 bases, and 16 bases separated the two germline ends. This CDR3 contains 15 residues. The CDR3 region is CASSVLGANHNEQFF. The CDR3 nucleotides read TGTGCCAGCAGTGTCCTAGGGGCGAATCACAATGAGCAGTTCTTC.

The chain couples TRBV14 to TRBJ1-2; D gene uncertain. The CDR3 sequence is 12 residues long. Trimming removed 1 base at V and 7 bases at J, with 7 bases between. Germline V gene sequence: CDR1 SGHDN, CDR2 FVKESK. The CDR3 DNA is TGTGCCAGCAGCCAAGGTCCCAGTGGCTACACCTTC. Its translation: CASSQGPSGYTF.

V usage is TRBV9 and J usage is TRBJ2-7; 11 bases fit TRBD2. The trim removed 4 bases at V and 0 bases at J, leaving 3 bases unmatched. Germline V CDR1 and CDR2: SGDLS, YYNGEE. CDR3 length: 15 residues. The CDR3 here is CASSIGTSGSYEQYF. CDR3 bases: TGTGCCAGCAGCATCGGGACTAGCGGCTCCTACGAGCAGTACTTC. The whole variable domain, remainder taken from reference TRBV9 and TRBJ2-7, is DSGVTQTPKHLITATGQRVTLRCSPRSGDLSVYWYQQSLDQGLQFLIQYYNGEERAKGNILERFSAQQFPDLHSELNLSSLELGDSALYFCASSIGTSGSYEQYFGPGTRLTVT.